The 7 T cell receptor beta chains reported below all come from one sample, sequenced in a study of T cell changes during pregnancy in multiple sclerosis. Clones were sequenced by immunoSEQ multiplex PCR, and TCRdb holds only the in-frame ones, with some missing. The table lists 90,000 to 120,000 clones, 85% to 95% of them singletons. The source was peripheral blood, collected in the third trimester of pregnancy. The receptor source for this set is a female donor in good health, enrolled as a control in a pregnancy study.

The rearrangement links TRBV18 to TRBJ1-4; D gene uncertain. From germline, CDR1 is KGHSH and CDR2 LQKENI. V lost 1 base and J lost 6, with 12 bases in between. This CDR3 is built from 15 residues. CDR3 amino acids: CASSPQSIQHEKLFF. Here the CDR3 DNA reads TGTGCCAGCTCACCACAATCTATCCAACATGAAAAACTGTTTTTT.

A word on this clone: Germline and junction disagree at one end, which may indicate a read error. The rearrangement links TRBV9 to TRBJ1-4; no definite D call. This CDR3 contains 12 residues. Per the germline V gene, CDR1 is SGDLS and CDR2 is YYNGEE. CDR3: CAGSNRDSGLFF. CDR3 coding DNA: TGTGCCGGCAGCAACCGGGATTCGGGACTGTTTTTT.

J is TRBJ1-4 and V is TRBV7-8, with a tentative D call TRBD1 (5 bases). V gave up 5 bases and J gave up 7 bases, with 17 bases separating them. The CDR3 contains 15 residues. Germline loops: CDR1 SGHVS, CDR2 FQNEAQ. CDR3 coding DNA: TGTGCCAGCAGCCCCCTGGGCGGGGCGGGTGAAAAACTGTTTTTT. Translated: CASSPLGGAGEKLFF.

The chain combines TRBV4-2 with TRBJ2-7, with D unclear. Germline V gene sequence: CDR1 LGHNA, CDR2 YNFKEQ. This CDR3 has 13 amino acids. The V end was cut by 1 base, the J end by 3 bases, with 7 bases between. CDR3 nucleotides: TGTGCCAGCAGCCAAGCGTCCGGCTACGAGCAGTACTTC. Encoded protein: CASSQASGYEQYF.

This clone was seen just once. CDR3 region: CAWSAHWGLGYTF. Here the CDR3 DNA reads TGTGCCTGGAGTGCCCACTGGGGGCTTGGCTACACCTTC. The V and J genes are TRBV30 and TRBJ1-2; possible D gene TRBD1, 6 bases. Germline V gene sequence: CDR1 GTSNPN, CDR2 SVGIG (reference sequence). V was pared by 1 base and J by 7 bases, with 13 bases between. The CDR3 contains 13 residues.

The rearrangement uses TRBV7-9 and TRBJ2-2; perhaps TRBD1 as D (6 bases). The CDR3 totals 14 residues. Looked up from germline, CDR1 is SEHNR and CDR2 is FQNEAQ (reference sequence). The V end lost 1 base, the J end lost 6 bases, and 9 bases lay between the germline ends. The CDR3 sequence is CASSLGGLAGELFF. CDR3 coding DNA: TGTGCCAGCAGCTTAGGGGGGCTCGCCGGGGAGCTGTTTTTT.

This chain joins TRBV6-1 and TRBJ1-2; TRBD1 is a possible D gene (5 bases). This CDR3 spans 16 amino acids. The germline V gene has CDR1 MNHNS and CDR2 SASEGT. Trimming removed 4 bases at V and 3 bases at J, with 18 bases between. The CDR3 protein is CASSVGQEVRHYGYTF. DNA for the CDR3: TGTGCCAGCAGTGTAGGACAAGAAGTTCGTCACTATGGCTACACCTTC.